This passage covers 26 T cell receptor beta chains from one sample sequenced in a study of CD4 and CD8 cells across lung adenocarcinoma regions. One entry per CDR3 protein, called by TCRdb with MiXCR from the PCR reads. Found here are more than 9,000 distinct CDR3 sequences, 47% of them singletons; the top ten hold over 20%. The sequencing sample was made of CD8+ T cells from the margin of a lung tumor. Receptors were obtained from a female donor with lung adenocarcinoma. The CD4 and CD8 labels of this study may be unreliable.

This clonotype came up many times. V gene TRBV7-2 combines with J gene TRBJ2-3, with D possibly TRBD2 on 6 matching bases. The germline CDR1 and CDR2 sequences are SGHTA and FQGNSA. CDR3 length equals 16 residues. Trimming took 3 bases from V and 7 from J, leaving 20 bases between them. The CDR3 spells CASSLGQGGGAYTQYF. As DNA, the CDR3 is TGTGCCAGCAGCTTGGGTCAGGGTGGCGGGGCTTATACGCAGTATTTT. The variable domain in full, completed from reference TRBV7-2 and TRBJ2-3, reads GAGVSQSPSNKVTEKGKDVELRCDPISGHTALYWYRQSLGQGLEFLIYFQGNSAPDKSGLPSDRFSAERTGGSVSTLTIQRTQQEDSAVYLCASSLGQGGGAYTQYFGPGTRLTVL.

In regard to this clonotype: The conserved phenylalanine or tryptophan normally closing the CDR3 is absent here, so this likely arose from a read error. The DNA for the CDR3 is TGTGCCAGCAGTTTATCGAAGAGACAGGGGGACCGAGGTTACGAGCAGTACTTA. Translation: CASSLSKRQGDRGYEQYL. The chain is built from TRBV27 and TRBJ2-1; 9 bases agree with TRBD1. The J call may be in error: the DNA end matches TRBJ2-7 better. Germline CDR1 is MNHEY and CDR2 is SMNVEV (reference sequence). There are 18 residues in the CDR3.

This chain links TRBV6-1 with TRBJ2-1; TRBD2 matches 11 bases. Germline V gives CDR1 MNHNS, CDR2 SASEGT. The V segment lost 9 bases and the J segment 12 bases; nucleotides outside the gene matches: 16. CDR3 length: 15 amino acids. The CDR3 coding sequence is TGTGCCAGGGGCTTCCAGGGGACTAGCGGAAATACGCAGTTCTTC. Encoded protein: CARGFQGTSGNTQFF.

This clonotype was detected ten times or more. The chain has TRBV6-5 and TRBJ1-2; unclear D gene. V was cut by 4 bases and J by 8 bases, with 14 bases left in between. This CDR3 spans 13 amino acids. Germline CDR1 MNHEY, CDR2 SVGAGI. The CDR3 bases are TGTGCCAGCAGTTTAGCCTGGAATGGGGGCTACACCTTC. Its translation: CASSLAWNGGYTF.

The V call is TRBV6-1, the J call TRBJ2-4; 9 bases agree with TRBD2. J was trimmed by 4 bases and V by 0 bases; bases with no gene match: 13. Germline CDR1 is MNHNS and CDR2 is SASEGT. The CDR3 sequence is 19 residues long. The CDR3 loop is CASSEARFAGGIVKNIQYF. The CDR3 coding sequence is TGTGCCAGCAGTGAAGCTCGATTCGCGGGAGGGATAGTAAAAAACATTCAGTACTTC.

This chain uses TRBV6-5 with TRBJ2-3, with D unclear. V gave up 5 bases and J gave up 6 bases, with 9 bases separating them. Per germline, CDR1 MNHEY and CDR2 SVGAGI. This CDR3 region has 12 residues. The DNA for the CDR3 is TGTGCCAGCAGTAACTGGGCGGATACGCAGTATTTT. Translation: CASSNWADTQYF.

Comment on this clonotype: The junction departs from the called germline gene at one end, perhaps through a read error. The chain employs TRBV6-1 and TRBJ2-3; TRBD1 or TRBD2 may be the D gene (6 bases each). The CDR3 has 15 residues. Germline V gene data show CDR1 as MNHNS and CDR2 as SASEGT. This CDR3 reads CARGFPGASRDTQYF. DNA of the CDR3: TGTGCCAGGGGATTCCCGGGGGCTAGCAGAGATACGCAGTATTTT.

The chain has TRBV13 and TRBJ2-6; 16 bases are a match to TRBD2. Losses at the gene ends were 5 bases for V and 0 bases for J; bases not matched to a gene: 4. Germline CDR1 reads PRHDT; CDR2 reads FYEKMQ (reference sequence). This CDR3 region has 19 residues. The CDR3 region is CASSPGLAGGFSGANVLTF. In nucleotides, the CDR3 is TGTGCCAGCAGCCCGGGACTAGCGGGGGGGTTCTCTGGGGCCAACGTCCTGACTTTC.

Worth noting for this clonotype: A much more abundant neighbour one base away suggests this may be a read error. The chain joins TRBV7-7 to TRBJ2-1, with a possible D match to TRBD2 (6 bases). The V and J ends lost 1 base and 13 bases respectively, with 14 bases between them. Germline values: CDR1 SSHAT, CDR2 FNYEAQ (reference sequence). This CDR3 spans 13 amino acids. The CDR3 DNA reads as TGTGCCAGCAGCTTAGGAGCGGGTGAGACCCAGTTCTTC. Translation gives CASSLGAGETQFF.

The rearrangement uses TRBV10-2 and TRBJ2-3; 7 bases are a match to TRBD2. CDR3 length: 14 amino acids. CDR1 and CDR2 (germline): WSHSY, SAAADI. The V and J ends lost 8 bases and 7 bases, in that order; junction bases with no gene match: 12. The CDR3 DNA reads as TGCGCCAGCTGGGAGGGGAGGGCGGCAAATACGCAGTATTTT. It yields the protein CASWEGRAANTQYF.

Turning to this clonotype: One end of the junction is discordant with germline, which a read error may explain. This chain uses TRBV6-1 with TRBJ2-1; 7 bases fit TRBD1. The CDR3 spans 14 residues. Germline values: CDR1 MNHNS, CDR2 SASEGT. CDR3 in amino acids: CGSRGLGANNDQFF. The CDR3 DNA reads as TGTGGCAGCAGGGGGTTGGGAGCCAACAATGATCAGTTCTTC.

On this clonotype itself: This may be a read error, as it is one base from a much larger clone. J is TRBJ2-1 and V is TRBV6-1; D gene ambiguous. The CDR3 covers 11 residues. The V gene lost 7 bases and the J gene lost 10 bases, with 11 bases spanning the gap. Germline V CDR1 and CDR2: MNHNS, SASEGT. CDR3 amino acids: CASIFSYEQFF. Written as DNA, the CDR3 is TGTGCCAGCATATTCTCCTACGAGCAGTTCTTC.

Many counts were recorded for this clonotype. This chain links TRBV12-3 or TRBV12-4 with TRBJ2-1; D tentatively fits TRBD1 or TRBD2 (5 bases each). The end of the DNA is better explained by TRBJ2-5, so the J call may be wrong. This CDR3 spans 15 amino acids. The CDR3 here is CASSLSGTTFGTQYF. The CDR3, as DNA: TGTGCCAGCAGTTTGTCCGGGACCACGTTCGGGACCCAGTACTTC.

Note on this clonotype: At one of its ends the junction is not consistent with the germline gene, which may arise from a read error. J is TRBJ1-1 and V is TRBV6-5; maybe TRBD1 (6 bases). Germline CDR1 reads MNHEY; CDR2 reads SVGAGI. There are 14 residues in the CDR3. The CDR3 DNA reads as TGTGCCAGCAGCTACAGGGATGGGACCTCTGAATATACCTTT. Its protein product is CASSYRDGTSEYTF.

This clonotype is medium-sized by share. The chain carries TRBV27 and TRBJ2-1; 9 nucleotides line up with TRBD1. The J call may be incorrect, as the DNA end agrees better with TRBJ2-7. The CDR3 is 17 amino acids. The germline CDR1 and CDR2 sequences are MNHEY and SMNVEV (reference sequence). CDR3 in DNA: TGTGCCAGCAGTTTACGACTAACAGGGGGCGAGTCCAATGAGCAGTACTTC. This gives the protein CASSLRLTGGESNEQYF.

This clonotype was detected once. A read error may explain this, as a much larger clone is one base away. This chain joins TRBV6-1 and TRBJ2-5; 12 nucleotides align to TRBD2. The DNA end is a closer match to TRBJ2-1, so the J assignment may be wrong. The CDR3 runs to 16 residues. Per germline, CDR1 MNHNS and CDR2 SASEGT. The CDR3 reads CASMPSGGEITNGQFF. The CDR3 region has the DNA TGTGCCAGCATGCCTAGCGGGGGGGAGATAACAAATGGGCAGTTCTTC.

In regard to this clonotype: A read error may be the cause here, since a much bigger clone is one base away. The chain combines TRBV6-1 with TRBJ2-3; D might be TRBD1 (5 bases). The J call is in doubt because the DNA end fits TRBJ2-1 better. The CDR3 covers 15 residues. The germline gives CDR1 MNHNS, CDR2 SASEGT. For the CDR3, the DNA is TGTGCCAGCAGCCTCCTACTTTTAGGGGCCTACGAGCAGTTCTTC. The encoded protein is CASSLLLLGAYEQFF.

This clonotype appeared a few times. J is TRBJ2-5 and V is TRBV6-1; maybe TRBD2 (6 bases). The V gene lost 2 bases and the J gene lost 4 bases, with 11 bases spanning the gap. The CDR3 spans 14 residues. Germline assignment: CDR1 MNHNS and CDR2 SASEGT. The CDR3 coding sequence is TGTGCCAGCAGTGAACAGGGAGGCCGAGAGACCCAGTACTTC. Its translation is CASSEQGGRETQYF.

The chain uses TRBV10-2 and TRBJ2-4; perhaps TRBD2 as D (6 bases). The closer fit of TRBJ2-1 to the DNA end suggests the J call may be wrong. There are 13 residues in the CDR3. CDR1 is WSHSY and CDR2 is SAAADI in the germline V gene. CDR3 bases: TGCGCCTGGGGGGTGTACGGCAACAACATGCAGTTCTTC. This encodes CAWGVYGNNMQFF.

This clonotype has a handful of counts. The junction departs from the called germline gene at one end, perhaps through a read error. This chain connects TRBV6-1 to TRBJ2-5; 10 bases are shared with TRBD2. This CDR3 spans 15 amino acids. The germline V gene has CDR1 MNHNS and CDR2 SASEGT. DNA of the CDR3: TGTGCCAGCAGTCCGAGCGGGGGGGACCCAGATACCCAGTACTTT. Encoded protein: CASSPSGGDPDTQYF.

This clonotype was seen once. Being one base from a much bigger clone, this may be a read error. The chain combines TRBV7-2 with TRBJ1-5; D gene unclear. CDR1 is SGHTA and CDR2 is FQGNSA in the germline V gene. The CDR3 contains 13 residues. Trimming took 5 bases from V and 9 from J, leaving 14 bases between them. For the CDR3, the DNA is TGTGCCAGCAGCCAACGAACAGATTGGCCCCAGCATTTT. As protein: CASSQRTDWPQHF. The variable domain in full, with the rest retrieved from reference TRBV7-2 and TRBJ1-5, is GAGVSQSPSNKVTEKGKDVELRCDPISGHTALYWYRQSLGQGLEFLIYFQGNSAPDKSGLPSDRFSAERTGGSVSTLTIQRTQQEDSAVYLCASSQRTDWPQHFGDGTRLSIL.

Notes on this clonotype: Mismatch with germline at one junction end may stem from a read error. V usage is TRBV7-2 and J usage is TRBJ2-3; TRBD2 agrees at 11 bases. This CDR3 comprises 15 residues. Germline CDR1 reads SGHTA; CDR2 reads FQGNSA. The CDR3 DNA reads TGTGCCAGCGGCCTAGCGGGGGGCTACAAAGATACGCAGTATTTC. It specifies CASGLAGGYKDTQYF.

This clonotype turned up a few times. The gene calls are TRBV6-1 and TRBJ2-1; D assignment may be TRBD1 or TRBD2 (7 bases each). Matching the DNA end better, TRBJ2-7 makes the J call doubtful. The CDR3 consists of 14 residues. Germline V gene lookup returns CDR1 MNHNS and CDR2 SASEGT. The CDR3 DNA sequence: TGTGCCAGCAGCGACAGGGCCCGGGGGGACGAGCAGTACTTC. Translating it yields CASSDRARGDEQYF.

This clonotype was found many times. The chain couples TRBV6-5 to TRBJ2-1, with a weak D call TRBD1 (6 bases). The V end lost 1 base, the J end lost 7 bases, and 17 bases lay between the germline ends. Germline assignment: CDR1 MNHEY and CDR2 SVGAGI. The CDR3 contains 16 residues. The CDR3 nucleotides read TGTGCCAGCAGTTACTTACCCAGGGGTATAGGTAATGAGCAGTTCTTC. Translating it yields CASSYLPRGIGNEQFF.

This chain uses TRBV12-3 or TRBV12-4 with TRBJ1-1, with D possibly matching TRBD1 (5 bases). The CDR3 has 15 residues. Trimming left V 6 bases short and J 4 bases short, with 18 bases between. This CDR3 reads CASRRSGTGGTEAFF. CDR3 nucleotide sequence: TGTGCCAGCAGAAGATCCGGGACCGGGGGCACTGAAGCTTTCTTT.

The chain has TRBV7-2 and TRBJ2-1, with a possible D match to TRBD1 (5 bases). Trimming took off 3 bases at V and 6 bases at J, with 9 bases between the two ends. This CDR3 is 13 amino acids long. Germline assignment: CDR1 SGHTA and CDR2 FQGNSA. CDR3 sequence reads: CASSFLQGNEQFF. CDR3 bases: TGTGCCAGCAGCTTCCTCCAGGGCAATGAGCAGTTCTTC.